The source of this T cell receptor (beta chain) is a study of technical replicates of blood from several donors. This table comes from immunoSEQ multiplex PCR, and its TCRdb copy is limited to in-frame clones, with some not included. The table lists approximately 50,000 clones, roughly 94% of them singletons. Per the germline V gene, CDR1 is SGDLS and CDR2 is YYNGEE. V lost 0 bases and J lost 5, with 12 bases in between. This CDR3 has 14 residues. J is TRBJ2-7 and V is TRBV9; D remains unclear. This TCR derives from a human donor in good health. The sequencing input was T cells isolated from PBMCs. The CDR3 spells CASSVGQLFDEQYF. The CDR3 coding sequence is TGTGCCAGCAGCGTAGGTCAGTTATTCGACGAGCAGTACTTC. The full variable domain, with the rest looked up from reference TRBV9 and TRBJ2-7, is DSGVTQTPKHLITATGQRVTLRCSPRSGDLSVYWYQQSLDQGLQFLIQYYNGEERAKGNILERFSAQQFPDLHSELNLSSLELGDSALYFCASSVGQLFDEQYFGPGTRLTVT.